The rows below give T cell receptor beta chains drawn from one sample of a study of T cells in Graves' hyperthyroidism and ophthalmopathy. TCRdb re-called the multiplex PCR reads with MiXCR, one entry per CDR3 protein. This repertoire shows fewer than 800,000 distinct CDR3 sequences, around 17% found once; its top ten account for roughly 8%. Sequencing was performed on blood. These receptors were obtained from a man between 18 and 35 years old with Graves' hyperthyroidism. The CDR3 runs from the conserved cysteine through the conserved F or W. The order of the fields is CDR3 DNA, CDR3 protein, V gene, J gene, clone size, D gene. A D gene is named only where the DNA matches it firmly. Where a row states a size, it is once, few, many or the class of an expanded clone; other rows omit it.

CDR3 DNA: TGTGCCAGCAGTATGACGACCGGGACAGGCGACGAGCAGTACTTC; CDR3 protein: CASSMTTGTGDEQYF; V gene: TRBV28; J gene: TRBJ2-7; clone size: NA; D gene: TRBD1
CDR3 DNA: TGTGCCAGCAGTTACTCGATCCAGGGGTACGAGCAGTACTTC; CDR3 protein: CASSYSIQGYEQYF; V gene: TRBV6-5; J gene: TRBJ2-7; clone size: few; D gene: NA
CDR3 DNA: TGCGCCAGCAGCCTTTCCGGGACAGGGAGAGCAGATACGCAGTATTTT; CDR3 protein: CASSLSGTGRADTQYF; V gene: TRBV4-1; J gene: TRBJ2-3; clone size: NA; D gene: TRBD1
CDR3 DNA: TGTGCCAGTACCCAAGATCATGGGGAGACCCAGTACTTC; CDR3 protein: CASTQDHGETQYF; V gene: TRBV19; J gene: TRBJ2-5; clone size: NA; D gene: NA
CDR3 DNA: TGTGCCAGCAGCCCGGGACAGGGGGCAGGCTACACCTTC; CDR3 protein: CASSPGQGAGYTF; V gene: TRBV5-5; J gene: TRBJ1-2; clone size: few; D gene: TRBD1
CDR3 DNA: TGCAGTGCTAGAGATGGGTGGTCGAACACCGGGGAGCTGTTTTTT; CDR3 protein: CSARDGWSNTGELFF; V gene: TRBV20-1; J gene: TRBJ2-2; clone size: many; D gene: NA
CDR3 DNA: TGTGCCAGCAGCCGCGGATCTTTGACTAGCGGGCGGATATACGAGCAGTACTTC; CDR3 protein: CASSRGSLTSGRIYEQYF; V gene: TRBV7-2; J gene: TRBJ2-7; clone size: NA; D gene: TRBD2
CDR3 DNA: TGTGCCAGCAGTTTAGAGGCGGGAGGGCCCTACAATGAGCAGTTCTTC; CDR3 protein: CASSLEAGGPYNEQFF; V gene: TRBV12-3/TRBV12-4; J gene: TRBJ2-1; clone size: many; D gene: TRBD2
CDR3 DNA: TGTGCCAGCACCCTGACCGGCGTAGGCACTGAAGCTTTCTTT; CDR3 protein: CASTLTGVGTEAFF; V gene: TRBV2; J gene: TRBJ1-1; clone size: many; D gene: NA
CDR3 DNA: TGTGCCAGCAGTGCCACAGGGGGAATGAATCAGCCCCAGCATTTT; CDR3 protein: CASSATGGMNQPQHF; V gene: TRBV25-1; J gene: TRBJ1-5; clone size: NA; D gene: TRBD1
CDR3 DNA: TGTGCCAGCAGCCAAGGGGGGCCCCAGCATTTT; CDR3 protein: CASSQGGPQHF; V gene: TRBV3-1; J gene: TRBJ1-5; clone size: many; D gene: NA
CDR3 DNA: TGTGCCTGGAGTAACAATGAGCAGTTCTTC; CDR3 protein: CAWSNNEQFF; V gene: TRBV30; J gene: TRBJ2-1; clone size: NA; D gene: NA
CDR3 DNA: TGTGCCACCAGCAGAGTGGGGACCTCTGGAAACACCATATATTTT; CDR3 protein: CATSRVGTSGNTIYF; V gene: TRBV15; J gene: TRBJ1-3; clone size: few; D gene: NA
CDR3 DNA: TGTGCCAGCAGCCCTCGGGGAGACTGGGGGGAGACCCAGTACTTC; CDR3 protein: CASSPRGDWGETQYF; V gene: TRBV5-6; J gene: TRBJ2-5; clone size: few; D gene: NA
CDR3 DNA: TGTGCCAGCAGTTTTCTAGCGGGTGGAACGGAGACCCAGTACTTC; CDR3 protein: CASSFLAGGTETQYF; V gene: TRBV28; J gene: TRBJ2-5; clone size: many; D gene: TRBD2
CDR3 DNA: TGCAGTGCTTATGGAGGGTTGGACACTGAAGCTTTCTTT; CDR3 protein: CSAYGGLDTEAFF; V gene: TRBV20-1; J gene: TRBJ1-1; clone size: NA; D gene: NA
CDR3 DNA: TGTGCCAGCAGCTTGGTCGGGACAGGGGAAAACATTCAGTACTTC; CDR3 protein: CASSLVGTGENIQYF; V gene: TRBV5-6; J gene: TRBJ2-4; clone size: NA; D gene: TRBD1
CDR3 DNA: TGTGCCAGCAGCCCCTCAGCCAATCAGCCCCAGCATTTT; CDR3 protein: CASSPSANQPQHF; V gene: TRBV7-2; J gene: TRBJ1-5; clone size: many; D gene: NA
CDR3 DNA: TGCAGCGTTGGGTTGACTAGCGGGGGCCCCGGGGATACGCAGTATTTT; CDR3 protein: CSVGLTSGGPGDTQYF; V gene: TRBV29-1; J gene: TRBJ2-3; clone size: NA; D gene: TRBD2
CDR3 DNA: TGTGCCAGTAGTTTGAGGGAACCCGGGGAGCTGTTTTTT; CDR3 protein: CASSLREPGELFF; V gene: TRBV19; J gene: TRBJ2-2; clone size: few; D gene: NA
CDR3 DNA: TGTGCCAGCAAAGACAGGGATATCGGTGAGCAGTTCTTC; CDR3 protein: CASKDRDIGEQFF; V gene: TRBV2; J gene: TRBJ2-1; clone size: many; D gene: TRBD1
CDR3 DNA: TGTGCCAGCAGCCAACCGACAGGTCCCTACGAGCAGTACTTC; CDR3 protein: CASSQPTGPYEQYF; V gene: TRBV3-1; J gene: TRBJ2-7; clone size: many; D gene: NA
CDR3 DNA: TGTGCCAGCAGCCAAGAGCAGGACAGGCAAGAGACCCAGTACTTC; CDR3 protein: CASSQEQDRQETQYF; V gene: TRBV3-1; J gene: TRBJ2-5; clone size: few; D gene: TRBD1
CDR3 DNA: TGCGCCAGTCGTCTCTGGGGCTCCCAAGAGACCCAGTACTTC; CDR3 protein: CASRLWGSQETQYF; V gene: TRBV5-1; J gene: TRBJ2-5; clone size: few; D gene: NA
CDR3 DNA: TGTGCCAGCTCACCACTGGGACAGAGCTCCTACGAGCAGTACTTC; CDR3 protein: CASSPLGQSSYEQYF; V gene: TRBV18; J gene: TRBJ2-7; clone size: many; D gene: TRBD1
CDR3 DNA: TGTGCCAGCTCAACGACTAGCGGCGTCACAGATACGCAGTATTTT; CDR3 protein: CASSTTSGVTDTQYF; V gene: TRBV18; J gene: TRBJ2-3; clone size: many; D gene: TRBD2
CDR3 DNA: TGTGCCAGCAGCCCCCGGGACTACCTTTCCGGGGAGCTGTTTTTT; CDR3 protein: CASSPRDYLSGELFF; V gene: TRBV6-1; J gene: TRBJ2-2; clone size: few; D gene: TRBD2
CDR3 DNA: TGTGCCAGCAGTTTACCGGGACTAGTGCAGCACAATGAGCAGTTCTTC; CDR3 protein: CASSLPGLVQHNEQFF; V gene: TRBV28; J gene: TRBJ2-1; clone size: many; D gene: TRBD2
CDR3 DNA: TGTGCCAGCAGCTCCGGACTAGCGGGAGATAACGAGCAGTACTTC; CDR3 protein: CASSSGLAGDNEQYF; V gene: TRBV11-3; J gene: TRBJ2-7; clone size: many; D gene: TRBD2
CDR3 DNA: TGTGCCAGCAGCCCGCAGGGAATCTCAGATACGCAGTATTTT; CDR3 protein: CASSPQGISDTQYF; V gene: TRBV7-2; J gene: TRBJ2-3; clone size: NA; D gene: NA
CDR3 DNA: TGTGCCAGCAGCGTAACCGGGACTAGCGGGGACTACGAGCAGTACTTC; CDR3 protein: CASSVTGTSGDYEQYF; V gene: TRBV9; J gene: TRBJ2-7; clone size: NA; D gene: TRBD2
CDR3 DNA: TGTGCCAGCAGTTTGAGGGGGGAGCAGTACTTC; CDR3 protein: CASSLRGEQYF; V gene: TRBV28; J gene: TRBJ2-7; clone size: many; D gene: NA
CDR3 DNA: TGTGCTAGTGGTTTGGTACGCGGGGAGCTGTTTTTT; CDR3 protein: CASGLVRGELFF; V gene: TRBV12-5; J gene: TRBJ2-2; clone size: few; D gene: NA
CDR3 DNA: TGCAGTGCTAGAGAGTCAGGCGGGGGATCAACTAATGAAAAACTGTTTTTT; CDR3 protein: CSARESGGGSTNEKLFF; V gene: TRBV20-1; J gene: TRBJ1-4; clone size: few; D gene: NA
CDR3 DNA: TGCGCCAGCAGCTGGGGGGGCGGCTCCTACAATGAGCAGTTCTTC; CDR3 protein: CASSWGGGSYNEQFF; V gene: TRBV4-1; J gene: TRBJ2-1; clone size: NA; D gene: NA
CDR3 DNA: TGTGCCAGCAGCCAAGTCGGAGGGCAGGGGTCCGGCTACACCTTC; CDR3 protein: CASSQVGGQGSGYTF; V gene: TRBV3-1; J gene: TRBJ1-2; clone size: many; D gene: NA